The 32 T cell receptor beta chains listed next were all sequenced from one sample in a study of shared clonotypes between healthy human individuals. Naive CD8 cells comprised CD45RO-negative, CCR7-positively selected cells, excluding terminally differentiated effector memory CD45RA+ cells. The repertoire was sequenced with immunoSEQ multiplex PCR; TCRdb's copy has only in-frame clones and lacks some. The profile covers around 1,900,000 clones, with around 95% appearing a single time and about 1.6% taken by the ten largest. Sequenced sample: naive CD8+ T cells from PBMCs. The source of these receptors is a man between 18 and 35 years old in good health. Some clones in this sample may be carry-over from other donors' samples.

The rearrangement links TRBV2 to TRBJ2-7, with D hard to call. The CDR3 contains 16 residues. Between the trimmed V and J ends, which lost 0 bases and 3 bases, there was a span of 15 bases. Germline CDR1 reads SNHLY; CDR2 reads FYNNEI. CDR3 in DNA: TGTGCCAGCAGTGAAGCGCTTACGGGCTCGAACTACGAGCAGTACTTC. It translates to CASSEALTGSNYEQYF.

The gene calls are TRBV30 and TRBJ2-1, with D hard to call. The CDR3 runs to 12 residues. V was trimmed by 0 bases and J by 9 bases, leaving 9 bases between them. Germline CDR1 is GTSNPN and CDR2 is SVGIG (reference sequence). CDR3 loop: CAWSVTAFEQFF. The CDR3, as DNA: TGTGCCTGGAGTGTAACCGCGTTTGAGCAGTTCTTC.

This clone was found once. The chain carries TRBV27 and TRBJ1-2, with D possibly TRBD1 on 5 matching bases. Germline CDR1 is MNHEY and CDR2 is SMNVEV (reference sequence). The CDR3 covers 16 residues. The V and J ends lost 2 bases and 1 base respectively, with 14 bases between them. CDR3 nucleotides: TGTGCCAGCAGTTTACAGGGCCTACCTATTAACTATGGCTACACCTTC. It is translated as CASSLQGLPINYGYTF.

CDR3 bases: TGTGCCAGCAGCAACAGACTAGCGGGAACCAATGAGCAGTTCTTC. Amino acid sequence: CASSNRLAGTNEQFF. The chain recombines TRBV4-2 with TRBJ2-1, with 11 bases fitting TRBD2. The J segment lost 6 bases and the V segment lost 5 bases, leaving 6 bases of the junction unmatched. The CDR3 has 15 amino acids. CDR1 and CDR2 (germline): LGHNA, YNFKEQ.

The rearrangement links TRBV4-1 to TRBJ1-1; possible D gene TRBD1, 6 bases. Germline values: CDR1 MGHRA, CDR2 YSYEKL. Trimming pared 0 bases from V and 4 bases from J, leaving 15 bases between. The CDR3 consists of 16 residues. CDR3 bases: TGCGCCAGCAGCCAAGAACCGGGGGGGCCTGCCACTGAAGCTTTCTTT. Translating gives CASSQEPGGPATEAFF.

The genes are TRBV4-1 and TRBJ1-2, with D perhaps TRBD1 (6 bases). CDR1 is MGHRA, CDR2 YSYEKL, per germline. This CDR3 region has 17 residues. V shed 5 bases and J shed 4 bases, with 23 bases lying between them. The chain's CDR3 is CASSEPTLGGRSYGYTF. DNA of the CDR3: TGCGCCAGCAGCGAACCCACCTTAGGGGGGCGCAGCTATGGCTACACCTTC.

V gene TRBV5-1 combines with J gene TRBJ2-5; 9 bases are shared with TRBD1. The J call is in doubt because the DNA end fits TRBJ2-7 better. The CDR3 has 14 residues. Germline CDR1 and CDR2: SGHRS and YFSETQ. The CDR3 bases are TGCGCCAGCAGCTTCCGGACAGGGGAATACGAGCAGTACTTC. This sequence encodes CASSFRTGEYEQYF.

The chain uses TRBV19 and TRBJ1-1; D is uncertain. This CDR3 spans 10 amino acids. Trimming removed 8 bases at V and 2 bases at J, with 3 bases between. Germline assignment: CDR1 LNHDA and CDR2 SQIVND (reference sequence). CDR3 loop: CASGNTEAFF. Written as DNA, the CDR3 is TGTGCCAGTGGTAACACTGAAGCTTTCTTT.

This chain uses TRBV7-8 with TRBJ1-1; a possible D gene is TRBD1 (5 bases). The V gene lost 3 bases and the J gene lost 4 bases, with 12 bases spanning the gap. The CDR3 covers 14 residues. From germline, CDR1 is SGHVS and CDR2 FQNEAQ. CDR3 in DNA: TGTGCCAGCAGCTTCCAGGGCAGGACCACTGAAGCTTTCTTT. Protein product: CASSFQGRTTEAFF.

In this sample, this clone turned up a few times. The chain uses TRBV7-9 and TRBJ1-5; no reliable D call. V lost 5 bases to trimming and J lost 4 bases, with 12 bases between them. CDR3 length equals 14 residues. Germline V gene data show CDR1 as SEHNR and CDR2 as FQNEAQ (reference sequence). The DNA for the CDR3 is TGTGCCAGCAGCCCGATCGGGATAAATCAGCCCCAGCATTTT. Protein product: CASSPIGINQPQHF.

This rearrangement joins TRBV27 to TRBJ2-2, with D hard to call. Between the trimmed V and J ends, which lost 5 bases and 3 bases, there was a span of 7 bases. The CDR3 spans 13 residues. In germline, CDR1 is MNHEY, CDR2 SMNVEV (reference sequence). Written as DNA, the CDR3 is TGTGCCAGCAGTCCATTCGACACCGGGGAGCTGTTTTTT. Its protein is CASSPFDTGELFF.

This chain links TRBV15 with TRBJ1-1; D not certain. Germline V gene lookup returns CDR1 LNHNV and CDR2 YYDKDF (reference sequence). V was cut by 8 bases and J by 5 bases, with 9 bases left in between. This CDR3 has 11 residues. CDR3 nucleotide sequence: TGTGCCACCTCCCCCGGGACTGAAGCTTTCTTT. Protein sequence: CATSPGTEAFF.

This chain uses TRBV6-1 with TRBJ2-7, with TRBD2 matching 8 bases. Trimming removed 1 base from V and 6 bases from J; junction bases left unmatched: 8. Per the germline V gene, CDR1 is MNHNS and CDR2 is SASEGT. CDR3 size: 15 residues. The CDR3 DNA follows: TGTGCCAGCAGTGAAGTAGGTAGCGGGAACCGCGAGCAGTACTTC. Translation: CASSEVGSGNREQYF.

Only one count was recorded for this clone. The V gene is TRBV19, the J gene TRBJ2-4; D unresolved. V was clipped by 4 bases and J by 3 bases, with 7 bases between them. Germline V gives CDR1 LNHDA, CDR2 SQIVND (reference sequence). This CDR3 contains 13 residues. CDR3: CASSKWDKNIQYF. In DNA, the CDR3 is TGTGCCAGTAGTAAATGGGACAAAAACATTCAGTACTTC.

This chain links TRBV4-3 with TRBJ2-1, with TRBD1 matching over 7 bases. The V and J ends lost 0 bases and 4 bases, in that order; junction bases with no gene match: 3. The CDR3 runs to 15 residues. Germline lookup yields CDR1 LGHNA and CDR2 YSLEER. The CDR3, as DNA: TGCGCCAGCAGCCAAGATAGGGGACAGTACAATGAGCAGTTCTTC. This sequence encodes CASSQDRGQYNEQFF.

The chain has TRBV27 and TRBJ2-7; 7 bases are a match to TRBD2. The J segment lost 2 bases and the V segment lost 3 bases, leaving 7 bases of the junction unmatched. The CDR3 is made up of 15 amino acids. Germline lookup yields CDR1 MNHEY and CDR2 SMNVEV (reference sequence). This CDR3 reads CASSFTGGGPYEQYF. The CDR3 DNA sequence: TGTGCCAGCAGTTTTACGGGAGGCGGGCCCTACGAGCAGTACTTC.

The V and J genes are TRBV4-1 and TRBJ2-7; 10 bases fit TRBD1. The CDR3 loop spans 15 amino acids. V was pared by 1 base and J by 4 bases, with 4 bases of the junction left unmatched. Germline V gene sequence: CDR1 MGHRA, CDR2 YSYEKL. Written as DNA, the CDR3 is TGCGCCAGCAGCCAAGGACAGGGGGCGGCTTACGAGCAGTACTTC. This gives the protein CASSQGQGAAYEQYF.

The rearrangement joins TRBV4-2 to TRBJ2-4; tentative D call: TRBD1 (6 bases). CDR1 is LGHNA, CDR2 YNFKEQ, per germline. The V end lost 2 bases, the J end lost 0 bases, and 17 bases lay between the germline ends. This CDR3 contains 18 residues. CDR3: CASSQSTGYTLAKNIQYF. The CDR3 region has the DNA TGTGCCAGCAGCCAATCGACAGGCTACACCCTAGCCAAAAACATTCAGTACTTC.

The chain recombines TRBV27 with TRBJ1-2, with D perhaps TRBD1 (6 bases). This CDR3 comprises 16 residues. Trimming removed 8 bases from V and 4 bases from J, with 23 bases in between. Germline assignment: CDR1 MNHEY and CDR2 SMNVEV (reference sequence). CDR3 sequence reads: CASHNLTGSSFYGYTF. The DNA for the CDR3 is TGTGCCAGCCATAACTTAACAGGGTCATCTTTCTATGGCTACACCTTC.

This chain uses TRBV7-9 with TRBJ2-3; D might be TRBD1 or TRBD2, each matching 5 bases. The CDR3 is 15 residues long. Deletions cut 2 bases from V and 4 bases from J, with 13 bases between. Germline assignment: CDR1 SEHNR and CDR2 FQNEAQ (reference sequence). CDR3 amino acids: CASSLISRDPDTQYF. The CDR3 coding sequence is TGTGCCAGCAGCTTAATTTCCCGGGACCCAGATACGCAGTATTTT. Based on the CDR3 plus reference TRBV7-9 and TRBJ2-3, the full variable domain is DTGVSQNPRHKITKRGQNVTFRCDPISEHNRLYWYRQTLGQGPEFLTYFQNEAQLEKSRLLSDRFSAERPKGSFSTLEIQRTEQGDSAMYLCASSLISRDPDTQYFGPGTRLTVL.

This clone has only one observation. The CDR3 coding sequence is TGTGCCAGCAGCTTAGGGGACGGCCCGAATGAGCAGTTCTTC. It translates to CASSLGDGPNEQFF. V gene TRBV13 combines with J gene TRBJ2-1; D unclear. CDR1 is PRHDT, CDR2 FYEKMQ, per germline (reference sequence). This CDR3 region has 14 residues. V gave up 0 bases and J gave up 7 bases, with 10 bases separating them.

This clone was seen only a few times. V and J are TRBV6-1 and TRBJ1-2, with 7 bases that match TRBD1. The CDR3 consists of 13 residues. J gave up 3 bases and V 5 bases, and 3 bases lay outside the gene matches. Looked up from germline, CDR1 is MNHNS and CDR2 is SASEGT. CDR3 amino acids: CASSTRGHYGYTF. CDR3 coding DNA: TGTGCCAGCAGTACTAGGGGGCACTATGGCTACACCTTC.

The V and J genes are TRBV21-1 and TRBJ2-5; TRBD1 was called by the table and not checked on the DNA. TRBV21-1 is marked as a pseudogene. CDR3 length equals 15 residues. CDR3 nucleotide sequence: TGTGCCAGCAGCAAGACAGGTGAACTTGAAGAGACCCAGTACTTC. It specifies CASSKTGELEETQYF.

V gene TRBV27 combines with J gene TRBJ2-7, with 7 bases lining up with TRBD1. The trim removed 5 bases at V and 2 bases at J, leaving 6 bases unmatched. The length of the CDR3 is 14 residues. Germline lookup yields CDR1 MNHEY and CDR2 SMNVEV (reference sequence). CDR3 bases: TGTGCCAGCAGTGCCTACAGGGGCCCCTACGAGCAGTACTTC. Translation gives CASSAYRGPYEQYF.

The chain joins TRBV5-1 to TRBJ2-1; D is unresolved. Trimming cost V 3 bases and J 3 bases, with 13 bases left between them. The CDR3 spans 15 residues. Germline values: CDR1 SGHRS, CDR2 YFSETQ. CDR3 in amino acids: CASSWSYGLYNEQFF. As DNA, the CDR3 is TGCGCCAGCAGCTGGAGTTACGGGCTCTACAATGAGCAGTTCTTC. The entire variable domain, with the rest obtained from reference TRBV5-1 and TRBJ2-1, is as follows: KAGVTQTPRYLIKTRGQQVTLSCSPISGHRSVSWYQQTPGQGLQFLFEYFSETQRNKGNFPGRFSGRQFSNSRSEMNVSTLELGDSALYLCASSWSYGLYNEQFFGPGTRLTVL.

The chain is built from TRBV27 and TRBJ1-3; D gene unclear. V lost 3 bases to trimming and J lost 7 bases, with 7 bases between them. Looked up from germline, CDR1 is MNHEY and CDR2 is SMNVEV (reference sequence). This CDR3 spans 12 amino acids. CDR3 sequence reads: CASSFPLNTIYF. Here the CDR3 DNA reads TGTGCCAGCAGTTTCCCCTTGAACACCATATATTTT.

This chain connects TRBV6-5 to TRBJ1-2; D call uncertain. Germline values: CDR1 MNHEY, CDR2 SVGAGI. Trimming stripped 2 bases from V and 4 bases from J, with 11 bases between. This CDR3 spans 14 amino acids. Here the CDR3 DNA reads TGTGCCAGCAGTTACGCTGAAGGGTTCTATGGCTACACCTTC. Protein product: CASSYAEGFYGYTF.

Comments on this clone: Other DNA sequences from this sample encode an identical CDR3 as well. This CDR3 reads CASSQVLAGSYEQYF. In nucleotides, the CDR3 is TGCGCCAGCAGCCAGGTACTAGCGGGGTCCTACGAGCAGTACTTC. The J gene is TRBJ2-7, the V gene TRBV4-1, with TRBD2 identical over 10 bases. Trimming at V came to 3 bases and at J to 1 base, leaving 3 bases not matched to a gene. The CDR3 has 15 residues. Germline loops: CDR1 MGHRA, CDR2 YSYEKL.

The chain recombines TRBV9 with TRBJ1-5; weak D call: TRBD1 (6 bases). Germline V gene lookup returns CDR1 SGDLS and CDR2 YYNGEE. V shed 7 bases and J shed 1 base, with 12 bases lying between them. This CDR3 is built from 14 residues. The CDR3 nucleotides read TGTGCCAGCGGCGGGGGGGCAAGCAATCAGCCCCAGCATTTT. This translates into CASGGGASNQPQHF.

The genes are TRBV19 and TRBJ1-4; D is undetermined. Germline V gene lookup returns CDR1 LNHDA and CDR2 SQIVND (reference sequence). V was pared by 5 bases and J by 7 bases, with 14 bases between. The CDR3 has 14 residues. CDR3 bases: TGTGCCAGTAGTCTGGACCGGATACCTGAAAAACTGTTTTTT. Protein: CASSLDRIPEKLFF.

The chain employs TRBV7-3 and TRBJ2-1, with a weak D call TRBD1 (6 bases). In germline, CDR1 is SGHTA, CDR2 FQGTGA. This CDR3 is built from 16 residues. The V end was cut by 5 bases, the J end by 5 bases, with 19 bases between. CDR3 nucleotides: TGTGCCAGCAGCCGTTCGGCACAGGGAAATCACAATGAGCAGTTCTTC. Translating it yields CASSRSAQGNHNEQFF. Combining the CDR3 with reference TRBV7-3 and TRBJ2-1 gives the whole variable domain GAGVSQTPSNKVTEKGKYVELRCDPISGHTALYWYRQSLGQGPEFLIYFQGTGAADDSGLPNDRFFAVRPEGSVSTLKIQRTERGDSAVYLCASSRSAQGNHNEQFFGPGTRLTVL.

The chain combines TRBV9 with TRBJ2-7, with TRBD2 as a possible D gene (5 bases). V shed 4 bases and J shed 5 bases, with 19 bases lying between them. The CDR3 is 15 amino acids. Germline CDR1 is SGDLS and CDR2 is YYNGEE. The CDR3 DNA sequence: TGTGCCAGCAGCCTCGGGGTAGCAGTGGTCCACGAGCAGTACTTC. It yields the protein CASSLGVAVVHEQYF.